The rows below give T cell receptor beta chains drawn from one sample of a study of cytomegalovirus exposure and HLA in healthy donors. Sequencing used immunoSEQ multiplex PCR; TCRdb keeps in-frame clones, though not all of them. Of some 150,000 clones listed, approximately 77% are singletons. Material: PBMCs. All receptors derive from a middle-aged woman in good health and CMV-seronegative. Both conserved end residues are part of each CDR3.

TRBJ2-3 | TRBV7-2 | CASSQGLVTDTQYF
TRBJ2-2 | TRBV9 | CASSVTGAGELFF
TRBJ2-2 | TRBV9 | CASSTTRGGTGELFF
TRBJ2-7 | TRBV6-5 | CASRIDRGPYEQYF
TRBJ1-2 | TRBV14 | CASSQDNYRGPYGYTF
TRBJ1-6 | TRBV7-2 | CASSSQYVSTGDSPLHF
TRBJ1-2 | TRBV2 | CASTERPLYYGYTF
TRBJ2-7 | TRBV10-3 | CAISSGQQQYF
TRBJ1-1 | TRBV29-1 | CSVEANRGTEAFF
TRBJ1-2 | TRBV6-6 | CASTQQGNYGYTF
TRBJ1-1 | TRBV5-1 | CASSFFRGGGTEAFF
TRBJ1-5 | TRBV4-1 | CASSQDVEGVWRNQPQHF
TRBJ2-7 | TRBV27 | CASSLMFSYEQYF
TRBJ2-5 | TRBV5-1 | CASSLRGTRETQYF
TRBJ1-1 | TRBV6-6 | CASSQGQGSTEAFF